This record covers a single T cell receptor beta chain. Its matching antigen is unknown. This record comes from a study of T cells after posttransplantation cyclophosphamide. Study results and limitations: Later blood repertoires were often dominated by clones from the donor CD8+ memory compartment.

Looked up from germline, CDR1 is SGHTA and CDR2 is FQGNSA. Trimming stripped 6 bases from V and 7 bases from J, with 13 bases between. The CDR3 extends over 13 amino acids. Cells defined as naive were viable CD3+CD4+ or CD3+CD8+ and CCR7+CD45RA+CD45RO-CD95-CD27+CD28+. Sequencing used immunoSEQ multiplex PCR; TCRdb keeps in-frame clones, though not all of them. The repertoire holds about 20,000 clones, with over 95% as singletons. Source material: naive CD4+ T cells sorted from PBMCs. The V call is TRBV7-2, the J call TRBJ1-5, with a weak D call TRBD1 (6 bases). The receptor's source is a man between 35 and 55 years old in good health, CMV-negative, and a related stem cell transplant donor. The DNA for the CDR3 is TGTGCCAGCAGTCCAGGGGTTAGGCAGCCCCAGCATTTT. Its protein product is CASSPGVRQPQHF.